The 22 T cell receptor beta chains reported below all come from one sample, sequenced in a study of CD8+CD57+ T cells in acquired aplastic anemia (dated by TCRdb to between 2017 and 2018). Sequencing took place on an Illumina HiSeq 2000. Genomic DNA served as template for TCR beta VDJ combination and CDR3 sequence profiling. The public reads were run again by TCRdb, first through fastp at Q25 and then through MiXCR, and only productive beta chains were kept. One record per CDR3 amino acid sequence lists the most common genes and DNA. This sample gives 90,000 to 120,000 distinct CDR3 sequences in total; 50% to 65% of them show up just once. Of the sample, 30% to 35% is held by the ten largest clones. The sequenced sample was sorted CD4+, CD8+, or CD8+CD57+ T cells (not recorded which) from PBMCs. The receptor set was obtained from a human donor in good health, serving as a control.

This clonotype was recorded many times. The chain links TRBV18 to TRBJ2-7, with 9 bases fitting TRBD1. Germline V lookup: CDR1 KGHSH, CDR2 LQKENI. With 0 bases clipped from V and 0 bases from J, the junction kept 6 bases outside the gene matches. There are 17 residues in the CDR3. This CDR3 reads CASSPPGQGESSYEQYF. In DNA form, the CDR3 reads TGTGCCAGCTCACCACCGGGACAGGGAGAAAGCTCCTACGAGCAGTACTTC.

To note about this clonotype: One junction end does not reproduce the germline sequence, and a read error may be involved. The gene calls are TRBV5-1 and TRBJ1-2; 10 nucleotides line up with TRBD1. The CDR3 runs to 16 residues. Germline values: CDR1 SGHRS, CDR2 YFSETQ. CDR3 nucleotides: TGTGCCAGCAGCCCTGACAGGGGGCGAGGAGACTATGGCTACGCCTTC. Protein product: CASSPDRGRGDYGYAF.

In this sample, this clonotype turned up many times. The rearrangement uses TRBV7-6 and TRBJ2-7; 14 bases line up with TRBD2. J gave up 2 bases and V 5 bases, and 2 bases lay outside the gene matches. CDR1 and CDR2 from the germline V gene are SGHVS and FNYEAQ. The CDR3 length is 15 residues. CDR3 amino acids: CASSGGLAGAYEQYF. CDR3 in DNA: TGTGCCAGCAGCGGGGGACTAGCGGGGGCCTACGAGCAGTACTTC.

The genes are TRBV19 and TRBJ2-1; 8 nucleotides agree with TRBD1. Germline CDR1 and CDR2: LNHDA and SQIVND (reference sequence). J was trimmed by 7 bases and V by 6 bases; bases with no gene match: 8. This CDR3 contains 14 residues. CDR3 nucleotide sequence: TGTGCCAGTAGACCGGGACAGGTTTCGAATGAGCAGTTCTTC. As protein: CASRPGQVSNEQFF.

This clonotype was observed many times. This chain connects TRBV4-3 to TRBJ2-7, with D possibly being TRBD2 (6 bases). V shed 3 bases and J shed 2 bases, with 17 bases lying between them. The CDR3 runs 16 residues. Germline CDR1 reads LGHNA; CDR2 reads YSLEER. The CDR3, as DNA: TGCGCCAGCAGCCAGTTCTTGCGGGGACCGCCCTACGAGCAGTACTTC. The encoded protein is CASSQFLRGPPYEQYF.

The chain has TRBV6-2 or TRBV6-3 and TRBJ1-1; unclear D gene. V dropped 8 bases and J dropped 7 bases, with 23 bases sitting between them. CDR1 is MNHEY, CDR2 SVGEGT, per germline. The CDR3 length is 15 residues. DNA of the CDR3: TGTGCCAGCGTGAGAGGTTCGACGCCGACTAGTGAAGCTTTCTTT. Its translation is CASVRGSTPTSEAFF.

The V gene is TRBV24-1, the J gene TRBJ2-2, with 7 bases fitting TRBD1. Germline assignment: CDR1 KGHDR and CDR2 SFDVKD. CDR3 length: 14 amino acids. V lost 11 bases, J lost 4 bases, and 9 bases stayed unmatched. The CDR3 region is CASTNRGITGELFF. CDR3 DNA sequence: TGTGCCAGCACTAACAGGGGTATCACCGGGGAGCTGTTTTTT.

The chain employs TRBV29-1 and TRBJ2-7; D perhaps matches TRBD1 (5 bases). CDR1 is SQVTM and CDR2 is ANQGSEA in the germline V gene. V lost 2 bases and J lost 3, with 8 bases in between. The CDR3 is 12 residues long. The CDR3 region is CSVEKTGYEQYF. CDR3 nucleotide sequence: TGCAGCGTTGAAAAAACAGGCTACGAGCAGTACTTC.

To note about this clonotype: One end of the junction is discordant with germline, which a read error may explain. This sequence joins TRBV6-5 and TRBJ1-2; 8 positions match TRBD1. CDR1 is MNHEY, CDR2 SVGAGI, per germline. This CDR3 has 15 residues. The DNA of the CDR3 is TGTGCCGGCAGTTACTACCGACAGGGGAGCTATGGCTACACCTTC. Translation: CAGSYYRQGSYGYTF.

This clonotype has ten or more counts. The chain combines TRBV5-8 with TRBJ1-2, with D tentatively TRBD1 (5 bases). V shed 6 bases and J shed 5 bases, with 20 bases lying between them. CDR3 length: 15 residues. CDR1 and CDR2 from the germline V gene are SGHTS and YDEGEE. The CDR3 DNA is TGTGCCAGCACTCTGGGGAGCGACAGAGAATATGGCTACACCTTC. It codes for CASTLGSDREYGYTF.

The V call is TRBV20-1, the J call TRBJ2-7, with 9 bases matching TRBD1. After removal of 3 bases from V and 5 bases from J, the junction contained 11 bases not matched to a gene. The germline CDR1 and CDR2 sequences are DFQATT and SNEGSKA (reference sequence). The CDR3 runs 15 residues. The CDR3 DNA sequence: TGCAGTGCTAGCGTCTTTGGGACAGGGTCTAACGAGCAGTACTTC. Translated: CSASVFGTGSNEQYF.

The rearrangement uses TRBV20-1 and TRBJ2-5; weak D call: TRBD1 (7 bases). Germline V CDR1 and CDR2: DFQATT, SNEGSKA (reference sequence). The V end lost 5 bases, the J end lost 2 bases, and 15 bases lay between the germline ends. The length of the CDR3 is 14 residues. The CDR3 DNA is TGCAGTGCTTATCGGACAGGAGGGCAAGAGACCCAGTACTTC. Translating it yields CSAYRTGGQETQYF.

This clonotype was recorded at least ten times. The junction shows a germline mismatch at one end, possibly a read error. This chain connects TRBV25-1 to TRBJ1-1; no reliable D call. Looked up from germline, CDR1 is MGHDK and CDR2 is SYGVNS. The CDR3 consists of 13 residues. The CDR3 reads CASSERENPEAFF. The CDR3 bases are TGTGCCAGCAGTGAAAGGGAGAACCCTGAAGCTTTCTTT.

This clonotype was found many times. The V and J genes are TRBV9 and TRBJ2-1, with TRBD2 matching over 13 bases. Germline CDR1 reads SGDLS; CDR2 reads YYNGEE. This CDR3 comprises 17 residues. Trimming took 0 bases from V and 5 from J; bases not matched to a gene: 5. Here the CDR3 reads CASSVARTSGGNNEQFF. CDR3 in DNA: TGTGCCAGCAGCGTAGCCCGGACTAGCGGGGGTAACAATGAGCAGTTCTTC.

The CDR3 protein is CASSVSGLDTQYF. DNA for the CDR3: TGCGCCAGCAGTGTGTCAGGCCTGGATACGCAGTATTTT. The rearrangement links TRBV10-1 to TRBJ2-3; D is unresolved. The CDR3 length is 13 residues. Germline V gene sequence: CDR1 WNHNN, CDR2 SYGVQD (reference sequence). V dropped 4 bases and J dropped 6 bases, with 11 bases sitting between them.

This clonotype came up many times. V and J are TRBV4-3 and TRBJ2-5, with TRBD2 matching over 8 bases. Per the germline V gene, CDR1 is LGHNA and CDR2 is YSLEER. Unmatched junction bases numbered 5, after V lost 0 bases and J lost 5 bases. The CDR3 loop spans 15 amino acids. The DNA of the CDR3 is TGCGCCAGCAGCCAAGATCTCGGGGGGGCGGAGACCCAGTACTTC. Residues: CASSQDLGGAETQYF.

This clonotype has at least ten counts. The CDR3 spells CASSPGPGDTGELFF. The CDR3 DNA sequence: TGTGCCAGTAGTCCGGGGCCAGGGGACACCGGGGAGCTGTTTTTT. The chain combines TRBV19 with TRBJ2-2, with a tentative D call TRBD1 (6 bases). The V and J ends lost 5 bases and 3 bases respectively, with 13 bases between them. In germline, CDR1 is LNHDA, CDR2 SQIVND (reference sequence). The CDR3 is 15 amino acids.

The chain has TRBV2 and TRBJ2-3; TRBD2 matches at 7 bases. CDR3 size: 14 residues. Germline loops: CDR1 SNHLY, CDR2 FYNNEI. V was clipped by 5 bases and J by 2 bases; unmatched bases: 4. CDR3 nucleotide sequence: TGTGCCAGCAGTTCCAGCGGGGTCACAGATACGCAGTATTTT. Translated: CASSSSGVTDTQYF.

The V gene is TRBV7-9, the J gene TRBJ2-5; D gene ambiguous. The germline gives CDR1 SEHNR, CDR2 FQNEAQ (reference sequence). Trimming removed 9 bases from V and 1 base from J, with 12 bases in between. CDR3 length: 13 amino acids. For the CDR3, the DNA is TGTGCCAGTAGTACCCCTCTCCAAGAGACCCAGTACTTC. Residues: CASSTPLQETQYF.

The V call is TRBV5-1, the J call TRBJ2-7; 7 nucleotides match TRBD2. Germline V gives CDR1 SGHRS, CDR2 YFSETQ. Trimming at V came to 0 bases and at J to 5 bases, leaving 2 bases not matched to a gene. This CDR3 spans 13 amino acids. The CDR3 loop is CASSLGTSNEQYF. DNA for the CDR3: TGCGCCAGCAGCTTGGGGACTAGTAACGAGCAGTACTTC.

V is TRBV2 and J is TRBJ1-5; D unresolved. Germline values: CDR1 SNHLY, CDR2 FYNNEI. Trimming left V 1 base short and J 0 bases short, with 7 bases between. CDR3 length: 15 amino acids. The CDR3 sequence: CASSEGHHSNQPQHF. CDR3 DNA: TGTGCCAGCAGTGAAGGGCACCATAGCAATCAGCCCCAGCATTTT.

This clonotype has a count of ten or more. The gene calls are TRBV20-1 and TRBJ2-5, with D unresolved. Deletions cut 0 bases from V and 3 bases from J, with 5 bases between. The CDR3 is 12 amino acids. Germline V gene lookup returns CDR1 DFQATT and CDR2 SNEGSKA (reference sequence). CDR3: CSAREFEETQYF. CDR3 nucleotide sequence: TGCAGTGCTAGAGAGTTCGAAGAGACCCAGTACTTC.